The 21 T cell receptor beta chains listed next were all sequenced from one sample in a study of T cell repertoires in cytomegalovirus infection. TCRdb reprocessed the reads with MiXCR, giving one entry per CDR3 protein. The data contain approximately 770,000 distinct CDR3 sequences, around 29% of them seen just once; the ten biggest clones take up around 14%. No antigen has been assigned to these receptors. Sequencing used cultured CD8+ T cells from PBMCs, obtained from culture after CMV antigen stimulation. These receptors were collected from a human donor in good health (CMV status not recorded). Some clones in this sample may be carry-over from other donors' samples.

The chain links TRBV24-1 to TRBJ2-2, with 9 bases identical to TRBD1. V lost 0 bases to trimming and J lost 0 bases; unmatched junction nucleotides: 10. Germline V gene lookup returns CDR1 KGHDR and CDR2 SFDVKD. The CDR3 loop spans 20 amino acids. DNA of the CDR3: TGTGCCACCAGTGATTTGGCCGGGACAGGGTACGGCTCGAACACCGGGGAGCTGTTTTTT. This translates into CATSDLAGTGYGSNTGELFF.

The chain couples TRBV10-3 to TRBJ1-2; 9 nucleotides agree with TRBD1. V dropped 10 bases and J dropped 8; count of bases not matched to a gene: 8. CDR3 length: 12 residues. The V gene's germline CDR1 is ENHRY and CDR2 SYGVKD. The CDR3 loop reads CATLQGARGYTF. CDR3 in DNA: TGTGCCACCCTACAGGGGGCGAGGGGCTACACCTTC.

J is TRBJ1-1 and V is TRBV6-1; the D is unclear. There are 16 residues in the CDR3. The germline V gene encodes CDR1 MNHNS and CDR2 SASEGT. The ends were cut back, 1 base at V and 1 base at J, with 13 bases in the middle. CDR3 in DNA: TGTGCCAGCAGTGAAGAGTGGAACGGGTGGAACACTGAAGCTTTCTTT. Translation: CASSEEWNGWNTEAFF.

This clonotype was counted a few times. V gene TRBV6-5 combines with J gene TRBJ2-5; D is perhaps TRBD1 (6 bases). The CDR3 extends over 15 amino acids. Germline V gene sequence: CDR1 MNHEY, CDR2 SVGAGI. Trimming removed 3 bases from V and 0 bases from J, with 11 bases in between. The CDR3 nucleotides read TGTGCCAGCAGTTATCGACAGGACAACCAAGAGACCCAGTACTTC. Protein sequence: CASSYRQDNQETQYF.

The table lists this clonotype with a few counts. For the CDR3, the DNA is TGTGCCAGCAGCTCAACGGGACCCTCAGGAGATACGCAGTATTTT. Encoded protein: CASSSTGPSGDTQYF. This chain joins TRBV7-3 and TRBJ2-3, with D possibly being TRBD1 or TRBD2 (5 bases each). CDR1 and CDR2 from the germline V gene are SGHTA and FQGTGA. V lost 4 bases, J lost 5 bases, and 16 bases lay in between. The CDR3 is made up of 15 amino acids.

The rearrangement joins TRBV11-2 to TRBJ1-3; D unclear. In germline, CDR1 is SGHAT, CDR2 FQNNGV. The CDR3 is 14 amino acids. V was pared by 1 base and J by 4 bases, with 8 bases between. This chain's CDR3 is CASSLGGKGNTIYF. CDR3 DNA: TGTGCCAGCAGCTTAGGAGGGAAAGGAAACACCATATATTTT.

This chain uses TRBV7-9 with TRBJ2-2, with a weak D call TRBD2 (6 bases). The V gene's germline CDR1 is SEHNR and CDR2 FQNEAQ (reference sequence). V lost 5 bases and J lost 6, with 19 bases in between. The CDR3 has 16 residues. The CDR3 region has the DNA TGTGCCAGCAGCGGGGGGATCCTGCGACCCGCCGGGGAGCTGTTTTTT. Protein sequence: CASSGGILRPAGELFF.

This clonotype occurred a few times. The chain links TRBV19 to TRBJ2-1, with D perhaps TRBD1 or TRBD2 (5 bases each). Germline assignment: CDR1 LNHDA and CDR2 SQIVND (reference sequence). Trimming took off 6 bases at V and 2 bases at J, with 11 bases between the two ends. The CDR3 contains 14 residues. The CDR3 DNA sequence: TGTGCCAGTAGGGAGTGGGGGACCTACAATGAGCAGTTCTTC. Residues: CASREWGTYNEQFF.

The chain has TRBV7-6 and TRBJ2-2, with 7 bases lining up with TRBD1. Germline CDR1 is SGHVS and CDR2 is FNYEAQ. The CDR3 is 15 amino acids. V lost 2 bases to trimming and J lost 6 bases; unmatched junction nucleotides: 6. The CDR3 spells CASSLLRGQPGELFF. CDR3 DNA sequence: TGTGCCAGCAGCTTATTGAGGGGGCAGCCCGGGGAGCTGTTTTTT.

This clonotype was observed a handful of times. CDR3 amino acids: CASSLVGGRGDIQYF. The CDR3 region has the DNA TGTGCCAGCAGCTTAGTGGGGGGGCGCGGGGACATTCAGTACTTC. J is TRBJ2-4 and V is TRBV7-9, with D maybe TRBD2 (7 bases). CDR3 size: 15 residues. The V end was cut by 1 base, the J end by 8 bases, with 15 bases between. Germline V gene data show CDR1 as SEHNR and CDR2 as FQNEAQ (reference sequence).

V usage is TRBV10-2 and J usage is TRBJ2-1; 14 nucleotides agree with TRBD2. V lost 4 bases to trimming and J lost 4 bases; unmatched junction nucleotides: 12. The CDR3 covers 19 residues. Per the germline V gene, CDR1 is WSHSY and CDR2 is SAAADI. The CDR3 protein is CASSGWTSGGIEGYNEQFF. In DNA form, the CDR3 reads TGCGCCAGCAGTGGATGGACTAGCGGGGGGATAGAAGGGTACAATGAGCAGTTCTTC.

The chain uses TRBV27 and TRBJ2-1; D is perhaps TRBD2 (5 bases). The CDR3 covers 15 residues. V was clipped by 6 bases and J by 10 bases, with 22 bases between them. The V gene's germline CDR1 is MNHEY and CDR2 SMNVEV (reference sequence). CDR3: CASSLLPSRGREQFF. In DNA form, the CDR3 reads TGTGCCAGCAGCTTACTACCTAGCCGCGGCAGGGAGCAGTTCTTC.

This clonotype was found once. One end of the junction is discordant with germline, which a read error may explain. The CDR3 region is CVSGWKGRTYGYTF. CDR3 coding DNA: TGTGTCAGCGGCTGGAAGGGCAGGACCTATGGCTACACCTTC. The chain is built from TRBV5-6 and TRBJ1-2; no firm D call. CDR1 SGHDT and CDR2 YYEEEE come from the germline V gene. This CDR3 comprises 14 residues.

The gene calls are TRBV11-2 and TRBJ2-1; possibly TRBD2 for D (6 bases). The CDR3 totals 14 residues. The germline gives CDR1 SGHAT, CDR2 FQNNGV. V gave up 0 bases and J gave up 6 bases, with 9 bases separating them. CDR3 sequence reads: CASSLDSGGNEQFF. In DNA, the CDR3 is TGTGCCAGCAGCTTAGACTCCGGGGGCAATGAGCAGTTCTTC.

This clonotype was seen more than once but under ten times. J is TRBJ2-5 and V is TRBV7-9; D is possibly TRBD1 or TRBD2 (6 bases each). This CDR3 comprises 15 residues. Germline V gives CDR1 SEHNR, CDR2 FQNEAQ (reference sequence). The V and J ends lost 1 base and 5 bases respectively, with 14 bases between them. The CDR3 reads CASSLGGALLETQYF. CDR3 nucleotides: TGTGCCAGCAGCTTAGGGGGGGCCCTCCTCGAGACCCAGTACTTC.

V and J are TRBV25-1 and TRBJ2-1, with unresolved D. V lost 4 bases to trimming and J lost 14 bases, with 24 bases between them. The CDR3 sequence is 15 residues long. CDR1 and CDR2 (germline): MGHDK, SYGVNS. Here the CDR3 reads CASSGTEGLGFGEFF. CDR3 sequence (DNA): TGTGCCAGCAGTGGTACGGAAGGCCTCGGTTTTGGGGAGTTCTTC.

The chain links TRBV2 to TRBJ2-7, with no clear D. Trimming removed 5 bases at V and 5 bases at J, with 13 bases between. The germline gives CDR1 SNHLY, CDR2 FYNNEI. This CDR3 comprises 13 residues. The CDR3 is CASSTRVPNEQYF. For the CDR3, the DNA is TGTGCCAGCAGTACAAGGGTTCCGAACGAGCAGTACTTC.

This clonotype was detected only a few times. V is TRBV7-9 and J is TRBJ2-1, with D uncertain. This CDR3 is built from 14 residues. Germline CDR1 SEHNR, CDR2 FQNEAQ (reference sequence). Trimming removed 4 bases at V and 4 bases at J, with 11 bases between. Here the CDR3 DNA reads TGTGCCAGCAGCTCGAGTAGGGCTTACAATGAGCAGTTCTTC. Its translation is CASSSSRAYNEQFF.

This clonotype was counted between two and nine times. The chain uses TRBV12-3 or TRBV12-4 and TRBJ1-6; TRBD1 might be the D (6 bases). Trimming pared 3 bases from V and 10 bases from J, leaving 19 bases between. This CDR3 comprises 16 residues. The CDR3 bases are TGTGCCAGCAGTTTCGGGATCGGCGACAGGTTGTCACCCCTCCACTTT. Translation: CASSFGIGDRLSPLHF.

The CDR3 nucleotides read TGTGCCAGCATCCAGGACAGGGGGTGGGAGACCCAGTACTTC. Amino acid sequence: CASIQDRGWETQYF. The chain joins TRBV12-3 or TRBV12-4 to TRBJ2-5, with 10 bases fitting TRBD1. V lost 7 bases to trimming and J lost 5 bases; unmatched junction nucleotides: 7. This CDR3 comprises 14 residues.

This clonotype was seen a handful of times. This sequence joins TRBV7-2 and TRBJ2-5; D perhaps matches TRBD2 (6 bases). CDR1 and CDR2 from the germline V gene are SGHTA and FQGNSA. The CDR3 runs to 12 residues. With 8 bases removed from V and 9 bases from J, the gap between germline ends came to 16 bases. CDR3 nucleotide sequence: TGTGCCAGCCGCGGGGCTCATGGGGCCCAGTACTTC. This codes for CASRGAHGAQYF.